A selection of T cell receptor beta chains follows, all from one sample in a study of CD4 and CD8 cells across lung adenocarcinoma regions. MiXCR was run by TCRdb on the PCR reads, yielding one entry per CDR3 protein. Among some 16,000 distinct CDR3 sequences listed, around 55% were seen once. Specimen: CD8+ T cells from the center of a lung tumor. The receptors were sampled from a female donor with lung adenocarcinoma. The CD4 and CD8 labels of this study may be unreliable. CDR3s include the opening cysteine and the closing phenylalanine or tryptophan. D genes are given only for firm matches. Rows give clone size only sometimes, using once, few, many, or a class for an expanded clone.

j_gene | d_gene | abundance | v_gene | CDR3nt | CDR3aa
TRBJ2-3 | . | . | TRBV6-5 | TGTGCCAGCAGTTACTCGGGCCTGGGGCTTACGGCTGTGAGCACCGATACGCAGTATTTT | CASSYSGLGLTAVSTDTQYF
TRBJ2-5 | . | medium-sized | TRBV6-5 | TGTGCCAGCAGCCCCAGGGGAGGGAGCCAAGAGACCCAGTACTTC | CASSPRGGSQETQYF
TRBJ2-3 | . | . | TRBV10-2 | TGCGCCAGCAGTGAGGGGCCCGCCGGCGGGACGGCAGATACGCAGTACTTT | CASSEGPAGGTADTQYF
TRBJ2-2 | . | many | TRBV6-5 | TGTGCCAGCAGTCCGACAGCCGGGGAGCTGTTTTTT | CASSPTAGELFF
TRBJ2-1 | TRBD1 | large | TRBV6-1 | TGTGCCAGCAGCGAAGGGACAGGTGTCAATGAGCAGTTCTTC | CASSEGTGVNEQFF
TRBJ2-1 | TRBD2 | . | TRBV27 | TGTGCCAGCAGTGGGGGGACTAGTTCTAGGAATGAGCAGTTCTTC | CASSGGTSSRNEQFF
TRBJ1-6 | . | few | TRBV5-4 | TGTGCCAGCAGCATTACGGGCTCCTATAATTCACCCCTCCACTTT | CASSITGSYNSPLHF
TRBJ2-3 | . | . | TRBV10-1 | TGCGCCAGCAGTGGACGGGGAACAGATACGCAGTACTTT | CASSGRGTDTQYF
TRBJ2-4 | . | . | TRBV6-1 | TGTGCGAGCAGTGCTTCGGGGCACCCAGCCACAAATACTCAGTACTTC | CASSASGHPATNTQYF
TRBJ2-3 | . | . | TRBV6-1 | TGTGGCAGCAGTGGGGCGTGGGGCAAAAATACGCAGTATTTT | CGSSGAWGKNTQYF
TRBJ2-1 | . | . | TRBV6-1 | TGTGCCAGCACGGGCTACAATGAGCAGTTCTTC | CASTGYNEQFF
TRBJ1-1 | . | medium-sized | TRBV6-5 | TGTGCCAGCAGTTACTCGACGGGCACTGAAGCTTTCTTT | CASSYSTGTEAFF
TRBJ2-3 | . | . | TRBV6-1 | TGTGCCAGCAGTCCGGGGCTGGGGGGCCAAGATATGCAGTACTTT | CASSPGLGGQDMQYF
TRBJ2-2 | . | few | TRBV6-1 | TGTGCCAGCAGCCGAACCGGGGAGCTGTTTTTT | CASSRTGELFF
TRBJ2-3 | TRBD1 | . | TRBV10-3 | TGTGCCATCAGGAAGGATGTGAGCACAGGGGCGCAGTATTTT | CAIRKDVSTGAQYF
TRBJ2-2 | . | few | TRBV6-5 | TGTGCCAGCACCAATGAGAGGGATATCACCGGGGAGCTGTTTTTT | CASTNERDITGELFF
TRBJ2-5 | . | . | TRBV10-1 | TGCGCGGGGAGTGGGGCGAGTGACCGAGAGACGCAGTACTTC | CAGSGASDRETQYF
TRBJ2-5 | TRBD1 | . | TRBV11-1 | TGTGCCAGCAGCCACGGACAGGGCCGAGAGACCCAGTACTTC | CASSHGQGRETQYF
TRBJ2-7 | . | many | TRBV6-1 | TGTGCCAGCAGCTCGGGAACGGACTCTTCCCCCTACGAGCAGTACTTC | CASSSGTDSSPYEQYF
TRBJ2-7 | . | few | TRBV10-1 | TGCGCCAGCAGTGATCGGGGCTACGAGCAGTACTTC | CASSDRGYEQYF
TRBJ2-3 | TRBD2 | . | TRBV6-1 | TGTGCCAGCAGTCCTCGCCTAGGAACTAGCGGGAGGACCGATAATACGCAGTATTTT | CASSPRLGTSGRTDNTQYF
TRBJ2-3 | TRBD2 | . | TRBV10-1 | TGCGCCAGCTCCCAGGGGCTCAGGAGCGGGGGCACAGATACCCAGTATTTT | CASSQGLRSGGTDTQYF
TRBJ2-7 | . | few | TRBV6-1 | TGTGCCAGCAGTGAGGGGGCAGGGGCCAAAGACACGCAGTACTTC | CASSEGAGAKDTQYF
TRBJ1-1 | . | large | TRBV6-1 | TGTGCCAGCAGACTAGGGAAGGACACTGAAGCTTTCTTT | CASRLGKDTEAFF
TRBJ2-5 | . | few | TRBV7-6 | TGTGCCAGCAGCTCCCCCCCCTCAAGGGCGGACCAAGAGACCCAGTACTTC | CASSSPPSRADQETQYF
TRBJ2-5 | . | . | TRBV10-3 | TGTGCCGTCGCCGGGGGCCTCTTGGGAGAGACCCAGTACTTC | CAVAGGLLGETQYF
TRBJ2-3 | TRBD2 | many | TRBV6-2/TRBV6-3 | TGTGCCAGCACCGACAGGGGACTAGCGGGGGGGGGCACAGATACGCAGTATTTT | CASTDRGLAGGGTDTQYF
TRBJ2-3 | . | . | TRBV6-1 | TGTGCCAGCAGCCCCACGGGGCAGCCAGCCACAAACATGCAGTATTTC | CASSPTGQPATNMQYF
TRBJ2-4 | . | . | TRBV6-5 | TGTGCCAGCAGTTCGGGGACTGGCGAGGCCAAAGACATTCAGTACTTC | CASSSGTGEAKDIQYF
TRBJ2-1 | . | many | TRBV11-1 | TGTGCCAGCAGCTGGGGGCAGGTGAATGAGCAGTTCTTC | CASSWGQVNEQFF
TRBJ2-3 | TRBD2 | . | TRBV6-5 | TGTGCCAGCAGTACCGGCGGGGGGTTATTCACAGATACGCAGTATTTT | CASSTGGGLFTDTQYF
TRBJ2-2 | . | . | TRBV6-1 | TGTGCCAGCAGTGACTGGCCAGGGGAGGCCGGGGAGCTGTTTTTT | CASSDWPGEAGELFF
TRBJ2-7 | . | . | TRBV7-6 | TGTGCCAGCAGTTTAAACCCCGACGGTCTTCCCGAGCAGTACTTC | CASSLNPDGLPEQYF
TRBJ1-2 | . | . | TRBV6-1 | TGTGCCAGCAGTGATGCCGGGACGAGTTCCCATGGCTACACCTTC | CASSDAGTSSHGYTF
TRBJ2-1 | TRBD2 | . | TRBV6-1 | TGTGCCAGCAGTGTGTGGGAGGGCAACGATGAGCAGTTCTTC | CASSVWEGNDEQFF
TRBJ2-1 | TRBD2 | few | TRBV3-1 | TGTGCCAGCAGCCAAGCCTTGGGGGCGGGGGGCAATGAGCAGTTCTTC | CASSQALGAGGNEQFF
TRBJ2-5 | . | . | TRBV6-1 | TGTGCCAGCAGTGAAGTGCTCGGGGGCCGAGAAGAAGGGACTCAGTACTTC | CASSEVLGGREEGTQYF
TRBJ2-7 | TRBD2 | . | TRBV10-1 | TGCGCCAGCAGTGAGTCGTGGACTAGCGTCCACGAGCAGTACTTC | CASSESWTSVHEQYF
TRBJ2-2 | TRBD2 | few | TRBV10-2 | TGCGCCAGCTCCCCACAGGTAGCGGGGACCGGGGAGCTGTTTTTT | CASSPQVAGTGELFF
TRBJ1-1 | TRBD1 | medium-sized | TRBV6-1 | TGTGCCAGCAGTGAAAACAGGGGTTTAGGGACTGAAGCTTTCTTT | CASSENRGLGTEAFF
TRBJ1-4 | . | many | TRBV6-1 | TGTGCCACCCTTTCAGTTACAACTAATGAAAAACTGTTTTTT | CATLSVTTNEKLFF
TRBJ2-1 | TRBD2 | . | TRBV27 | TGTGCCAGCAGATATAGCGGGAGGGCCTACAATGAGCAGTTCTTC | CASRYSGRAYNEQFF
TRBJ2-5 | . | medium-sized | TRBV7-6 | TGTGCCAGCAGCTCGGAGGAGGGTGGAAGAGGGTACTTC | CASSSEEGGRGYF
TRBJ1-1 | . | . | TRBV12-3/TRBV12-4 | TGTGCCAGCAGGACGCACAGGGTAGGGAACACTGAAGCTTTCTTT | CASRTHRVGNTEAFF
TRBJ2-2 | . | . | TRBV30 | TGTGCCTGGATAGGAGGGGCGGGCACCGGGGAGCTGTTTTTT | CAWIGGAGTGELFF
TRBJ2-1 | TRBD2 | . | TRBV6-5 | TGTGCCAGCAGTTACCGGTCCACCCGACTAGCGGGCAATGAGCAGTTCTTC | CASSYRSTRLAGNEQFF
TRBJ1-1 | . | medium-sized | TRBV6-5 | TGTGCCAGCAGTTTGTCAGGGATAACCACTGAAGCTTTCTTT | CASSLSGITTEAFF
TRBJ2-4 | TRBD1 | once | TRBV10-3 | TGTGCCATCAGTGACGGGTCAGGGGGAAACATTCAGTACTTC | CAISDGSGGNIQYF
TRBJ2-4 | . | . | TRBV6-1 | TGTCCGAGTCGCGCCCCGGGCTGGTGGGGCAAAAACATTCAGTACTTT | CPSRAPGWWGKNIQYF
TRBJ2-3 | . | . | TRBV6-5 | TGTGCCGGGGGTTACGGGGAAGGTGCCAAAGAGACGCAGTATTTC | CAGGYGEGAKETQYF
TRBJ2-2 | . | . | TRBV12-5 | TGTGCTAGTCAGACAGGAGCGAACACCGGGGAGCTGTTTTTT | CASQTGANTGELFF
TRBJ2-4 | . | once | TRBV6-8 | TGTCGCAGCTCGGGGCTGAGAGCAAAAAACACGCAGTATTTC | CRSSGLRAKNTQYF
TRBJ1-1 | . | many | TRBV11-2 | TGTGCCAGCAGGGTGGTAACAAACACTGAAGCTTTCTTT | CASRVVTNTEAFF
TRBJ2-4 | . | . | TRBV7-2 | TGTGCCCGCAGCCTAACGCGGGGATCCAAAGACACTCAGTACTTC | CARSLTRGSKDTQYF
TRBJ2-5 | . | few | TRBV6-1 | TGTGCCGGCAGTGGGGGACGTGACCGAGACACTCAGTACTTC | CAGSGGRDRDTQYF
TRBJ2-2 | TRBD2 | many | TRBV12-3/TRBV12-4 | TGTGCCAGCAGTTTCCCTAGCGGTAACACCGGGGAGCTGTTTTTT | CASSFPSGNTGELFF